One sample yielded the 15 T cell receptor beta chains listed below, sequenced in a study of beta chain features in type 1 diabetes. Every bit of the isolated RNA underwent reverse transcription, so sequencing read expressed TCRB transcripts. Assay: immunoSEQ multiplex PCR; the TCRdb copy retains only in-frame clones and omits some. This repertoire shows approximately 110,000 clones, under 40% found once; its top ten account for 0.06% to 0.075%. The sample consisted of stem cell memory CD4+ T cells from blood. The receptor set was obtained from a woman younger than 35 in good health.

With respect to this clone: At one boundary the junction diverges from the germline segment, which might be a read error. The chain joins TRBV30 to TRBJ1-1, with 9 bases that match TRBD1. There are 14 residues in the CDR3. Germline-derived CDR1 and CDR2 are GTSNPN and SVGIG (reference sequence). This CDR3 reads CACPIGQGNPEAFF. In nucleotides, the CDR3 is TGTGCCTGCCCAATCGGACAGGGGAACCCTGAAGCTTTCTTT.

This chain connects TRBV9 to TRBJ2-7; TRBD1 aligns across 9 bases. V was pared by 4 bases and J by 6 bases, with 14 bases of the junction left unmatched. This CDR3 has 16 residues. Germline CDR1 SGDLS, CDR2 YYNGEE. CDR3 residues: CASSRQIQGALGEQYF. The DNA for the CDR3 is TGTGCCAGCAGCCGACAAATACAGGGGGCGCTTGGCGAGCAGTACTTC.

This clone was seen a handful of times. The V gene is TRBV18, the J gene TRBJ1-5, with TRBD1 as a possible D gene (6 bases). Germline V gene sequence: CDR1 KGHSH, CDR2 LQKENI. The CDR3 length is 15 residues. V lost 6 bases, J lost 7 bases, and 19 bases lay in between. This chain's CDR3 is CASSNALAGQQPQHF. The CDR3 DNA follows: TGTGCCAGCTCTAACGCCTTAGCAGGACAGCAGCCCCAGCATTTT.

The J gene is TRBJ1-5, the V gene TRBV30; a weak D match, TRBD1 (6 bases). The CDR3 consists of 13 residues. Germline loops: CDR1 GTSNPN, CDR2 SVGIG (reference sequence). V lost 4 bases and J 2 bases, leaving 9 bases between the germline ends. CDR3 coding DNA: TGTGCCTGGACCAGGGGTCGCAATCAGCCCCAGCATTTT. Translation: CAWTRGRNQPQHF.

This clone has just a few counts. The chain has TRBV4-1 and TRBJ1-1, with TRBD1 matching 7 bases. The CDR3 runs 14 residues. V was clipped by 4 bases and J by 0 bases; unmatched bases: 2. In germline, CDR1 is MGHRA, CDR2 YSYEKL. The CDR3 sequence: CASSLGTVNTEAFF. For the CDR3, the DNA is TGCGCCAGCAGCCTTGGGACAGTGAACACTGAAGCTTTCTTT.

This clone was counted a few times. The chain employs TRBV14 and TRBJ1-1, with a possible D match to TRBD1 (5 bases). CDR3 size: 14 residues. Germline CDR1 SGHDN, CDR2 FVKESK. Trimming shortened V by 3 bases and J by 6 bases, and 14 bases separated the two germline ends. CDR3 residues: CASSQVARGAEAFF. For the CDR3, the DNA is TGTGCCAGCAGCCAGGTTGCTCGGGGGGCTGAAGCTTTCTTT.

This clone was detected ten times or more. V and J are TRBV7-9 and TRBJ2-7, with D tentatively TRBD2 (5 bases). The ends were cut back, 5 bases at V and 6 bases at J, with 14 bases in the middle. CDR1 is SEHNR, CDR2 FQNEAQ, per germline (reference sequence). This CDR3 spans 13 amino acids. DNA for the CDR3: TGTGCCAGCAGCCTACACCAGGAGGTCGAGCAGTACTTC. Encoded protein: CASSLHQEVEQYF.

The table lists this clone with a few counts. CDR3 nucleotides: TGTGCCAGCAGCCAGGGGACTAGCGGGAGCACGTGGTACAATGAGCAGTTCTTC. Its translation is CASSQGTSGSTWYNEQFF. The genes are TRBV4-2 and TRBJ2-1, with 14 bases matching TRBD2. CDR1 and CDR2 (germline): LGHNA, YNFKEQ. The CDR3 spans 18 residues. Trimming cost V 3 bases and J 4 bases; bases outside gene matches: 8.

The chain joins TRBV5-1 to TRBJ2-3, with TRBD2 matching 11 bases. Germline CDR1 is SGHRS and CDR2 is YFSETQ. J was trimmed by 0 bases and V by 4 bases; bases with no gene match: 4. The CDR3 spans 16 residues. The CDR3 DNA reads TGCGCCAGCAGCCTGACTAGCGGGATGAGCACAGATACGCAGTATTTT. Translation gives CASSLTSGMSTDTQYF.

Only a few counts were recorded for this clone. This sequence joins TRBV10-3 and TRBJ2-3; weak D call: TRBD1 (5 bases). Germline CDR1 and CDR2: ENHRY and SYGVKD. The CDR3 has 15 residues. The V and J ends lost 6 bases and 0 bases respectively, with 13 bases between them. CDR3 residues: CAISPSDTSTDTQYF. The CDR3 DNA follows: TGTGCCATCAGCCCGTCGGACACCAGCACAGATACGCAGTATTTT.

The chain links TRBV10-3 to TRBJ1-2; 7 bases fit TRBD1. Per the germline V gene, CDR1 is ENHRY and CDR2 is SYGVKD. This CDR3 is built from 15 residues. The ends lost 2 bases at V and 2 bases at J; junction bases unmatched: 5. CDR3 loop: CAISEPGQMNYGYTF. The CDR3 bases are TGTGCCATCAGTGAGCCGGGACAGATGAACTATGGCTACACCTTC.

The chain couples TRBV7-9 to TRBJ2-1; D unresolved. This CDR3 comprises 16 residues. Germline V lookup: CDR1 SEHNR, CDR2 FQNEAQ (reference sequence). V was shortened by 1 base and J by 0 bases, with 10 bases between the two germline ends. The CDR3 sequence: CASSLGLVRSYNEQFF. DNA of the CDR3: TGTGCCAGCAGCTTAGGTCTAGTCCGCTCCTACAATGAGCAGTTCTTC.

V usage is TRBV19 and J usage is TRBJ2-1, with 12 bases that match TRBD1. Trimming at V came to 8 bases and at J to 7 bases, leaving 6 bases not matched to a gene. Germline loops: CDR1 LNHDA, CDR2 SQIVND (reference sequence). CDR3 length: 14 residues. The CDR3 reads CASAGQGAPNEQFF. The CDR3 nucleotides read TGTGCCAGTGCGGGACAGGGGGCCCCTAATGAGCAGTTCTTC.

There are a few counts of this clone. This chain connects TRBV29-1 to TRBJ1-2, with unresolved D. Trimming left V 5 bases short and J 5 bases short, with 12 bases between. CDR3 length: 12 residues. The germline CDR1 and CDR2 sequences are SQVTM and ANQGSEA. The CDR3 DNA reads TGCAGCGTTTCCCCCCCATTTTATGGCTACACCTTC. Encoded protein: CSVSPPFYGYTF.

A few counts support this clone. V usage is TRBV10-3 and J usage is TRBJ1-5; D may be TRBD1 (6 bases). The V end lost 4 bases, the J end lost 2 bases, and 18 bases lay between the germline ends. This CDR3 spans 17 amino acids. Per the germline V gene, CDR1 is ENHRY and CDR2 is SYGVKD. CDR3: CAISVGPQGVGNQPQHF. The CDR3 DNA sequence: TGTGCCATCAGTGTGGGACCACAGGGCGTTGGCAATCAGCCCCAGCATTTT.